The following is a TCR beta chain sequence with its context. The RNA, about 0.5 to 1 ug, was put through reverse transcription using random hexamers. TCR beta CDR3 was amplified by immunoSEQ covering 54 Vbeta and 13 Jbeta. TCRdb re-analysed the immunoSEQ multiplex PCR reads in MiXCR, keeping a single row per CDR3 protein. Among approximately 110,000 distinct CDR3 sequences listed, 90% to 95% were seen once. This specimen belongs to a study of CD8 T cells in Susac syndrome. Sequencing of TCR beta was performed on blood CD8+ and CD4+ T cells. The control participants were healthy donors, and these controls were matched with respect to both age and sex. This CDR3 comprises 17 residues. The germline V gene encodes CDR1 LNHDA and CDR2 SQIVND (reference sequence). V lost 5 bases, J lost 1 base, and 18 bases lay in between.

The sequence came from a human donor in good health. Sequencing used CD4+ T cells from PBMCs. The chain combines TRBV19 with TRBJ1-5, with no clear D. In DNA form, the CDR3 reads TGTGCCAGTAGTGATTCCGGGCCCTCCCTGAGCAATCAGCCCCAGCATTTT. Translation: CASSDSGPSLSNQPQHF.